This T cell receptor beta chain was observed in a study of T cells after yellow fever vaccination. TCRdb re-called the 5' RACE reads with MiXCR, one entry per CDR3 protein. The sample contains 250,000 to 350,000 distinct CDR3 sequences, 8.7% of which appear only once. V dropped 6 bases and J dropped 4 bases, with 13 bases sitting between them. This CDR3 is 13 amino acids long. CDR1 and CDR2 (germline): KGHSH, LQKENI. This clonotype was seen a few times. The chain carries TRBV18 and TRBJ2-7, with a tentative D call TRBD1 (5 bases). The TCR originated in a young man who received the YFV17D yellow fever vaccine. The sequences come from CD4+ T cells sorted from PBMCs, collected 5 days after the yellow fever booster vaccination. Here the CDR3 reads CASSPGSGYEQYF. CDR3 nucleotides: TGTGCCAGCTCTCCAGGGTCAGGATACGAGCAGTACTTC.